A single sample is the source of the 25 T cell receptor beta chains below, sequenced in a study of cytomegalovirus exposure and HLA in healthy donors. The data were produced by immunoSEQ multiplex PCR, yet TCRdb's version contains in-frame clones alone and is incomplete. The table lists over 120,000 clones, less than 95% of them singletons, with 1.5% to 2% in the top ten. The sequencing input was PBMCs. The receptor set was obtained from a man younger than 35 in good health and CMV-seropositive.

The chain recombines TRBV2 with TRBJ2-1, with TRBD2 matching over 12 bases. Per the germline V gene, CDR1 is SNHLY and CDR2 is FYNNEI. J gave up 1 base and V 5 bases, and 12 bases lay outside the gene matches. The CDR3 is 19 amino acids. The CDR3 here is CASSPKRSGLAGSYNEQFF. As DNA, the CDR3 is TGTGCCAGCAGTCCTAAGAGATCGGGACTAGCGGGTTCCTACAATGAGCAGTTCTTC.

The V and J genes are TRBV27 and TRBJ2-7; TRBD2 matches at 13 bases. The germline gives CDR1 MNHEY, CDR2 SMNVEV (reference sequence). The CDR3 spans 16 residues. Germline trimming cut 0 bases from V and 6 bases from J; bases unmatched to any gene: 5. CDR3 sequence (DNA): TGTGCCAGCAGTTTATCAGGACTAGCGGGAGCTAGCGAGCAGTACTTC. Protein sequence: CASSLSGLAGASEQYF.

The J gene is TRBJ1-4, the V gene TRBV4-1; 10 nucleotides agree with TRBD1. Germline CDR1 reads MGHRA; CDR2 reads YSYEKL. J gave up 8 bases and V 2 bases, and 11 bases lay outside the gene matches. The CDR3 runs 17 residues. The CDR3 reads CASSQPLVRTGGEKLFF. The CDR3 DNA sequence: TGCGCCAGCAGCCAACCTCTGGTTAGGACAGGGGGGGAAAAACTGTTTTTT.

The chain has TRBV5-1 and TRBJ1-2; possibly TRBD1 for D (6 bases). Germline V CDR1 and CDR2: SGHRS, YFSETQ. The CDR3 loop spans 13 amino acids. V was clipped by 7 bases and J by 6 bases, with 16 bases between them. The CDR3 region has the DNA TGCGCCAGCGAGGGGGTACAGGGCGATGGCTACACCTTC. Protein product: CASEGVQGDGYTF.

The rearrangement joins TRBV30 to TRBJ2-5, with unresolved D. The CDR3 consists of 12 residues. Between the trimmed V and J ends, which lost 0 bases and 7 bases, there was a span of 9 bases. The V gene's germline CDR1 is GTSNPN and CDR2 SVGIG (reference sequence). The CDR3 sequence: CAWSVDSRTQYF. CDR3 bases: TGTGCCTGGAGTGTCGACTCCCGGACCCAGTACTTC. The variable domain in full, completed from reference TRBV30 and TRBJ2-5, reads SQTIHQWPATLVQPVGSPLSLECTVEGTSNPNLYWYRQAAGRGLQLLFYSVGIGQISSEVPQNLSASRPQDRQFILSSKKLLLSDSGFYLCAWSVDSRTQYFGPGTRLLVL.

The chain uses TRBV6-6 and TRBJ2-1, with D possibly being TRBD2 (6 bases). Between the trimmed V and J ends, which lost 10 bases and 5 bases, there was a span of 18 bases. Germline V gives CDR1 MNHNY, CDR2 SVGAGI (reference sequence). The CDR3 is 14 residues long. Here the CDR3 reads CATQAGRDNNEQFF. The CDR3 DNA sequence: TGTGCCACCCAGGCCGGGAGAGATAACAATGAGCAGTTCTTC.

J is TRBJ2-7 and V is TRBV28; D is unresolved. CDR3 length equals 16 residues. CDR1 and CDR2 (germline): MDHEN, SYDVKM. V lost 3 bases and J 5 bases, leaving 20 bases between the germline ends. For the CDR3, the DNA is TGTGCCAGCAGTTTCCCAAGTAAGGAGATGAGGAACGAGCAGTACTTC. The encoded protein is CASSFPSKEMRNEQYF. The full variable domain, its missing parts supplied by reference TRBV28 and TRBJ2-7, is DVKVTQSSRYLVKRTGEKVFLECVQDMDHENMFWYRQDPGLGLRLIYFSYDVKMKEKGDIPEGYSVSREKKERFSLILESASTNQTSMYLCASSFPSKEMRNEQYFGPGTRLTVT.

The chain carries TRBV27 and TRBJ2-6, with D tentatively TRBD2 (5 bases). The V and J ends lost 1 base and 0 bases respectively, with 13 bases between them. The CDR3 loop spans 18 amino acids. Germline V gene lookup returns CDR1 MNHEY and CDR2 SMNVEV (reference sequence). Written as DNA, the CDR3 is TGTGCCAGCAGTTTATGGGGAGCCTTGACCTCTGGGGCCAACGTCCTGACTTTC. Residues: CASSLWGALTSGANVLTF.

This clone was picked up one time. V gene TRBV4-1 combines with J gene TRBJ1-5, with no clear D. The germline CDR1 and CDR2 sequences are MGHRA and YSYEKL. Trimming took 0 bases from V and 4 from J, leaving 7 bases between them. This CDR3 has 14 residues. CDR3 DNA sequence: TGCGCCAGCAGCCAAGATCCTATTAATCAGCCCCAGCATTTT. Translated, it gives CASSQDPINQPQHF.

V and J are TRBV9 and TRBJ2-5; 12 nucleotides line up with TRBD1. The germline gives CDR1 SGDLS, CDR2 YYNGEE. V was pared by 1 base and J by 4 bases, with 5 bases of the junction left unmatched. The length of the CDR3 is 16 residues. The CDR3 is CASSVTGQGAGETQYF. The CDR3 region has the DNA TGTGCCAGCAGCGTAACGGGACAGGGGGCGGGAGAGACCCAGTACTTC. Drawing the rest from reference TRBV9 and TRBJ2-5, the complete variable domain is DSGVTQTPKHLITATGQRVTLRCSPRSGDLSVYWYQQSLDQGLQFLIQYYNGEERAKGNILERFSAQQFPDLHSELNLSSLELGDSALYFCASSVTGQGAGETQYFGPGTRLLVL.

The V gene is TRBV28, the J gene TRBJ1-1; D might be TRBD1 (6 bases). This CDR3 has 14 residues. Between the trimmed V and J ends, which lost 6 bases and 0 bases, there was a span of 11 bases. The germline V gene has CDR1 MDHEN and CDR2 SYDVKM. The CDR3: CASSSGTLNTEAFF. The CDR3 DNA sequence: TGTGCCAGCAGCTCCGGGACACTGAACACTGAAGCTTTCTTT.

Note on this clone: Other nucleotide sequences in the sample specify the same CDR3. The chain joins TRBV5-1 to TRBJ1-1; D unclear. Deletions cut 0 bases from V and 0 bases from J, with 6 bases between. This CDR3 contains 14 residues. Germline V gene lookup returns CDR1 SGHRS and CDR2 YFSETQ. CDR3 nucleotide sequence: TGCGCCAGCAGCTTGGCCCCGGTGAACACTGAAGCTTTCTTT. It is translated as CASSLAPVNTEAFF.

This chain connects TRBV27 to TRBJ1-6, with D tentatively TRBD1 (6 bases). Germline loops: CDR1 MNHEY, CDR2 SMNVEV (reference sequence). V was cut by 4 bases and J by 7 bases, with 20 bases left in between. CDR3 length: 17 residues. The CDR3 nucleotides read TGTGCCAGCAGTTCCATACGACAGGTTCTAGCCAATTCACCCCTCCACTTT. It yields the protein CASSSIRQVLANSPLHF.

V usage is TRBV23-1 and J usage is TRBJ1-3; 10 nucleotides agree with TRBD1. TRBV23-1 is flagged as an ORF with uncertain function. This CDR3 comprises 20 residues. Losses at the gene ends were 7 bases for V and 0 bases for J; bases not matched to a gene: 18. CDR3 protein: CASKQSETGGSRSSGNTIYF. The CDR3 DNA sequence: TGCGCCAGCAAACAGTCCGAGACAGGGGGCTCCCGGAGCTCTGGAAACACCATATATTTT.

The chain links TRBV2 to TRBJ1-5, with 8 nucleotides matching TRBD1. CDR1 and CDR2 (germline): SNHLY, FYNNEI. CDR3 size: 15 residues. Germline trimming cut 3 bases from V and 9 bases from J; bases unmatched to any gene: 10. The CDR3 spells CASSDPGGSEPPQHF. The DNA of the CDR3 is TGTGCCAGCAGTGATCCAGGGGGCTCCGAACCGCCCCAGCATTTT.

The chain joins TRBV13 to TRBJ2-7; TRBD2 is a possible D gene (5 bases). The germline V and J ends were trimmed by 2 bases and 4 bases, with 12 bases remaining between them. In germline, CDR1 is PRHDT, CDR2 FYEKMQ (reference sequence). The length of the CDR3 is 14 residues. DNA for the CDR3: TGTGCCAGCAGCTTAAAGGTGAGGGCTTACGAGCAGTACTTC. The encoded protein is CASSLKVRAYEQYF. Full variable domain (rest looked up from reference TRBV13 and TRBJ2-7): AAGVIQSPRHLIKEKRETATLKCYPIPRHDTVYWYQQGPGQDPQFLISFYEKMQSDKGSIPDRFSAQQFSDYHSELNMSSLELGDSALYFCASSLKVRAYEQYFGPGTRLTVT.

The chain has TRBV29-1 and TRBJ1-1; no definite D call. The germline V gene has CDR1 SQVTM and CDR2 ANQGSEA. V gave up 4 bases and J gave up 5 bases, with 5 bases separating them. The CDR3 is 10 amino acids. The CDR3 protein is CSVGGTEAFF. CDR3 nucleotides: TGCAGCGTTGGAGGAACTGAAGCTTTCTTT.

This chain links TRBV2 with TRBJ2-1; 10 bases are a match to TRBD2. Germline loops: CDR1 SNHLY, CDR2 FYNNEI. The CDR3 totals 13 residues. The V segment lost 7 bases and the J segment 9 bases; nucleotides outside the gene matches: 6. CDR3 amino acids: CASTRRLAGEQFF. CDR3 sequence (DNA): TGTGCCAGCACCCGTAGACTAGCGGGTGAGCAGTTCTTC.

The V gene is TRBV5-1, the J gene TRBJ1-2, with TRBD1 identical over 9 bases. Trimming cost V 2 bases and J 8 bases; bases outside gene matches: 10. Germline V gene lookup returns CDR1 SGHRS and CDR2 YFSETQ. The CDR3 has 15 residues. Here the CDR3 reads CASSLTPVTGGGYTF. The CDR3 region has the DNA TGCGCCAGCAGCTTAACCCCCGTGACAGGGGGAGGCTACACCTTC.

The chain links TRBV29-1 to TRBJ2-5; D gene ambiguous. Germline V lookup: CDR1 SQVTM, CDR2 ANQGSEA. The CDR3 is 13 residues long. Trimming took 8 bases from V and 3 from J, leaving 16 bases between them. The CDR3: CSTLTFREETQYF. The CDR3 nucleotides read TGCAGCACCCTGACGTTCCGGGAAGAGACCCAGTACTTC.

This chain links TRBV2 with TRBJ2-2, with a tentative D call TRBD1 (6 bases). V lost 7 bases to trimming and J lost 4 bases, with 16 bases between them. Germline V gives CDR1 SNHLY, CDR2 FYNNEI. The CDR3 spans 15 residues. CDR3 protein: CASKSPGTSTGELFF. The CDR3 DNA sequence: TGTGCCAGCAAATCTCCCGGGACAAGCACCGGGGAGCTGTTTTTT.

This clone was observed once. The genes are TRBV5-6 and TRBJ1-4; TRBD1 matches 9 bases. The CDR3 consists of 15 residues. The trim removed 7 bases at V and 10 bases at J, leaving 14 bases unmatched. From germline, CDR1 is SGHDT and CDR2 YYEEEE. The CDR3 sequence: CASSPLQGATGKLFF. In nucleotides, the CDR3 is TGTGCCAGCTCACCTCTACAGGGGGCGACAGGAAAACTGTTTTTT.

This clone appeared once. This chain uses TRBV9 with TRBJ1-3, with D maybe TRBD1 (6 bases). Trimming took 3 bases from V and 0 from J, leaving 10 bases between them. The CDR3 contains 15 residues. Germline V gives CDR1 SGDLS, CDR2 YYNGEE. Here the CDR3 reads CASSEGQRSGNTIYF. In DNA form, the CDR3 reads TGTGCCAGCAGCGAAGGACAGCGCTCTGGAAACACCATATATTTT.

The V call is TRBV5-4, the J call TRBJ1-1; D is ambiguous. The CDR3 consists of 14 residues. Germline V lookup: CDR1 SGHNT, CDR2 YYREEE (reference sequence). V gave up 4 bases and J gave up 5 bases, with 15 bases separating them. The CDR3 DNA reads as TGTGCCAGCAGCCAGGACCCGGGAGGGACTGAAGCTTTCTTT. Encoded protein: CASSQDPGGTEAFF.

The V gene is TRBV7-2, the J gene TRBJ1-1, with D possibly TRBD1 on 5 matching bases. V was pared by 3 bases and J by 11 bases, with 13 bases between. This CDR3 contains 12 residues. CDR1 and CDR2 from the germline V gene are SGHTA and FQGNSA. This chain's CDR3 is CASSLGGLWAFF. The DNA of the CDR3 is TGTGCCAGCAGCTTGGGGGGTTTATGGGCTTTCTTT.